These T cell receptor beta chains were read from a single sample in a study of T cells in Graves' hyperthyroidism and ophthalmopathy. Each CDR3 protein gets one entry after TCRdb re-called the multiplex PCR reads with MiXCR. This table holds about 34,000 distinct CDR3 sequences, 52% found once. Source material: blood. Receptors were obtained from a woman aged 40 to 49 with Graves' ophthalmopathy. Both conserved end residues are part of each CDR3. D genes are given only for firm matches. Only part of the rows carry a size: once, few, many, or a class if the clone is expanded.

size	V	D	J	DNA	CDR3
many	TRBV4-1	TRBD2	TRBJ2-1	TGCGCCAGCAGCCAAGAACCCCGCGGGAGTATCCATGAGCAGTTCTTC	CASSQEPRGSIHEQFF
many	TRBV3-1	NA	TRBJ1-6	TGTGCCAGCAGCCCCTCTGCCAGGGTTAATTCACCCCTCCACTTT	CASSPSARVNSPLHF
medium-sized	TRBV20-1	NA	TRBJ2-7	TGCAGTGCTAGAGATGTGGGCTCCGAGCAGTACTTC	CSARDVGSEQYF
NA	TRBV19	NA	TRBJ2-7	TGTGCCAGTAGTATGGGGGATCACGGGCAGTACTTC	CASSMGDHGQYF
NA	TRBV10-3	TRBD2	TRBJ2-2	TGTGCCATCAGTCGGGGGGTTTCGACCGGGGAGCTGTTTTTT	CAISRGVSTGELFF
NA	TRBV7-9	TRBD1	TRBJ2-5	TGTGCCAGCAGCTCTCCGGGGACAGGGGAGTCGGAGACCCAGTACTTC	CASSSPGTGESETQYF
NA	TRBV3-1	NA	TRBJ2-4	TGTGCCAGCAGCCCCTCCCATCTAGCATCGGGCAAAAACATTCAGTACTTC	CASSPSHLASGKNIQYF
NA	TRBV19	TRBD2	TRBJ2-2	TGTGCCAGTAGTCCGACTAGCGGATATAGGAACACCGGGGAGCTGTTTTTT	CASSPTSGYRNTGELFF
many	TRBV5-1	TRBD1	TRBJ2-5	TGCGCCAGCAGCTTGACCGGGACAGGGCAAGAGACCCAGTACTTC	CASSLTGTGQETQYF
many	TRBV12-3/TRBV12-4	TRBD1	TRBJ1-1	TGTGCCAGCAATAGAAGGGGGCTGGACACTGAAGCTTTCTTT	CASNRRGLDTEAFF
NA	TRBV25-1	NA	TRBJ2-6	TGTGCCAGCAGTGAATTTGGACCCTCGAACACTGAAGCTTTC	CASSEFGPSNTEAF
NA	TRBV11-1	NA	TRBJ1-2	TGTGCCAGCAGCGGATCTAGCGGGGGTAATGGCTACACCTTC	CASSGSSGGNGYTF
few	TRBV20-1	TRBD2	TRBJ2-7	TGCAGTGCTAGAGATCTGGAGCGGGAGTCCAACGAGCAGTACTTC	CSARDLERESNEQYF
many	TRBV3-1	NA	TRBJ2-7	TGTGCCAGCAGCCAAGAGTTCTACGGTAACTACGAGCAGTACTTC	CASSQEFYGNYEQYF
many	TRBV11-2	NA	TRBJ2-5	TGTGCCAGCAACCTAGGAAGCAGATGGGAGACCCAGTACTTC	CASNLGSRWETQYF
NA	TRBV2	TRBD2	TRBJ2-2	TGTGCCAGCAGTCAAGGACTAGTCGGGGAGCTGTTTTTT	CASSQGLVGELFF
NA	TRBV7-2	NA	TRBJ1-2	TGTGCCAGCACCCAAGGGCGAGGCGGCTACACCTTC	CASTQGRGGYTF
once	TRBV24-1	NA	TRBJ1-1	TGTGCCACCAGCCGGAACGGGGCCGCGGACACTGAAGCTTTCTTT	CATSRNGAADTEAFF